The sequence of this T cell receptor (beta chain) was determined in a study of T cell repertoires in cytomegalovirus infection. TCRdb passed the reads through MiXCR, listing each CDR3 protein once. The sample lists over 150,000 distinct CDR3 sequences; around 20% were seen once. V was cut by 3 bases and J by 4 bases, with 11 bases left in between. There are 14 residues in the CDR3. Germline V gene data show CDR1 as SGHRS and CDR2 as YFSETQ. The table lists this clonotype with many counts. The sample consisted of PBMCs. This chain uses TRBV5-1 with TRBJ2-1; possibly TRBD1 for D (7 bases). This receptor was taken from a human donor in good health (CMV status not recorded). Some clones in this sample may be carry-over from other donors' samples. The CDR3 sequence: CASSSGDSYNEQFF. The CDR3, as DNA: TGCGCCAGCAGCTCGGGGGACAGTTACAATGAGCAGTTCTTC.